Reported below is one TCR beta chain. Assay runs were performed at deep level. Generated by immunoSEQ multiplex PCR, the TCRdb table keeps only in-frame clones and is missing some. The sample includes roughly 530,000 clones, about 96% of them seen just once. Trimming removed 4 bases from V and 10 bases from J; junction bases left unmatched: 5. Germline lookup yields CDR1 SGHRS and CDR2 YFSETQ. This CDR3 spans 14 amino acids. The sample is drawn from a study of shared clonotypes between healthy human individuals. This chain links TRBV5-1 with TRBJ2-2; TRBD2 agrees at 12 bases. The sequenced sample was naive CD4+ T cells sorted from blood. This sample's subset: CD45RA+ positively selected. This receptor was identified in a woman aged 30 to 39 in good health. CDR3: CASSPLAGGVELFF. As DNA, the CDR3 is TGCGCCAGCAGCCCACTAGCGGGAGGCGTGGAGCTGTTTTTT.